The next 32 T cell receptor beta chains were all read from a single sample in a study of T cell repertoires in cytomegalovirus infection. TCRdb called the reads again in MiXCR, with one record for every CDR3 protein. The sample has hundreds of thousands of distinct CDR3 sequences, 17% seen once. Sequenced material: PBMCs. These TCRs come from a human donor in good health (CMV status not recorded). Some clones in this sample may be carry-over from other donors' samples.

In its sample, this clonotype was seen many times. The V and J genes are TRBV7-2 and TRBJ2-5; D is ambiguous. Germline V lookup: CDR1 SGHTA, CDR2 FQGNSA. CDR3 length equals 14 residues. V was trimmed by 0 bases and J by 5 bases, leaving 10 bases between them. The CDR3 loop reads CASSLALLGETQYF. CDR3 DNA sequence: TGTGCCAGCAGCTTAGCTCTGCTGGGGGAGACCCAGTACTTC.

This clonotype showed up many times. The chain recombines TRBV7-2 with TRBJ1-4, with a tentative D call TRBD1 (6 bases). The CDR3 is 15 residues long. Trimming took off 5 bases at V and 3 bases at J, with 13 bases between the two ends. Germline V gene lookup returns CDR1 SGHTA and CDR2 FQGNSA. Here the CDR3 reads CASSPQGLANEKLFF. The CDR3 bases are TGTGCCAGCAGCCCCCAGGGGTTAGCTAATGAAAAACTGTTTTTT.

The chain couples TRBV25-1 to TRBJ2-6; 8 bases agree with TRBD1. Germline assignment: CDR1 MGHDK and CDR2 SYGVNS. The CDR3 runs 15 residues. J lost 3 bases, V lost 6 bases, and 4 bases had no gene match. The CDR3 sequence is CASSRTGNGANVLTF. The CDR3, as DNA: TGTGCCAGCAGCAGGACAGGGAATGGGGCCAACGTCCTGACTTTC.

This clonotype has more than one count but fewer than ten. The chain is built from TRBV5-5 and TRBJ2-7; TRBD1 is a possible D gene (5 bases). The CDR3 is 13 amino acids. CDR1 is SGHKS and CDR2 is YYEKEE in the germline V gene (reference sequence). The ends were cut back, 5 bases at V and 2 bases at J, with 11 bases in the middle. The CDR3: CASSLARAYEQYF. CDR3 DNA: TGTGCCAGCAGTCTTGCCAGGGCCTACGAGCAGTACTTC.

This clonotype was seen repeatedly, ten times or more. This sequence joins TRBV24-1 and TRBJ2-6; the D gene is possibly TRBD1 (6 bases). This CDR3 spans 17 amino acids. Germline CDR1 and CDR2: KGHDR and SFDVKD. The ends were cut back, 6 bases at V and 0 bases at J, with 14 bases in the middle. The CDR3 DNA sequence: TGTGCCACCAGTCTCGGACAGCTAAGCTCTGGGGCCAACGTCCTGACTTTC. This gives the protein CATSLGQLSSGANVLTF.

The rearrangement links TRBV5-5 to TRBJ1-4; maybe TRBD1 (5 bases). From germline, CDR1 is SGHKS and CDR2 YYEKEE (reference sequence). There are 14 residues in the CDR3. Trimming took off 3 bases at V and 6 bases at J, with 12 bases between the two ends. CDR3 nucleotide sequence: TGTGCCAGCAGCTCCACAGGCACCGATGAAAAACTGTTTTTT. Protein sequence: CASSSTGTDEKLFF.

This clonotype was detected many times. The V and J genes are TRBV11-2 and TRBJ1-3; D uncertain. Trimming took 1 base from V and 0 from J, leaving 22 bases between them. The CDR3 loop spans 20 amino acids. Looked up from germline, CDR1 is SGHAT and CDR2 is FQNNGV. CDR3 sequence (DNA): TGTGCCAGCAGCTTAGGACGCCTCAATTCCTCCCCTTACTCTGGAAACACCATATATTTT. This encodes CASSLGRLNSSPYSGNTIYF. The variable domain in full, with the rest retrieved from reference TRBV11-2 and TRBJ1-3, is EAGVAQSPRYKIIEKRQSVAFWCNPISGHATLYWYQQILGQGPKLLIQFQNNGVVDDSQLPKDRFSAERLKGVDSTLKIQPAKLEDSAVYLCASSLGRLNSSPYSGNTIYFGEGSWLTVV.

The chain links TRBV12-3 or TRBV12-4 to TRBJ2-5; 9 positions agree with TRBD2. The CDR3 runs to 17 residues. With 5 bases clipped from V and 5 bases from J, the junction kept 15 bases outside the gene matches. The CDR3, as DNA: TGTGCCAGCAGTACCCGACTAGCGGTGTTAGCTGCGGAGACCCAGTACTTC. The encoded protein is CASSTRLAVLAAETQYF.

This clonotype has just a few counts. The rearrangement uses TRBV6-1 and TRBJ2-7, with TRBD1 identical over 9 bases. Per germline, CDR1 MNHNS and CDR2 SASEGT. The V and J ends lost 6 bases and 1 base, in that order; junction bases with no gene match: 7. The CDR3 sequence is 15 residues long. The CDR3: CASREWTGASYEQYF. CDR3 DNA: TGTGCCAGCAGAGAATGGACAGGGGCGTCCTACGAGCAGTACTTC.

The chain uses TRBV7-6 and TRBJ2-7; D is undetermined. Germline V gene lookup returns CDR1 SGHVS and CDR2 FNYEAQ. V lost 1 base to trimming and J lost 1 base, with 14 bases between them. This CDR3 region has 16 residues. The CDR3 loop is CASSLGSRVLSYEQYF. In DNA form, the CDR3 reads TGTGCCAGCAGCTTAGGATCGAGAGTTTTATCCTACGAGCAGTACTTC.

The chain has TRBV20-1 and TRBJ2-7; D uncertain. The V end lost 1 base, the J end lost 4 bases, and 11 bases lay between the germline ends. CDR1 DFQATT and CDR2 SNEGSKA come from the germline V gene (reference sequence). This CDR3 has 13 amino acids. CDR3 DNA: TGCAGTGCTAGAGGGATCGGCAGATACGAGCAGTACTTC. Protein: CSARGIGRYEQYF.

The table lists this clonotype with a few counts. The rearrangement links TRBV11-2 to TRBJ1-1, with TRBD1 identical over 7 bases. Germline V CDR1 and CDR2: SGHAT, FQNNGV. The CDR3 spans 15 residues. Trimming at V came to 5 bases and at J to 5 bases, leaving 11 bases not matched to a gene. The CDR3 protein is CASSAGGAGGTEAFF. The CDR3 bases are TGTGCCAGCAGCGCGGGGGGGGCAGGGGGGACTGAAGCTTTCTTT. Full variable domain (remainder filled in from reference TRBV11-2 and TRBJ1-1): EAGVAQSPRYKIIEKRQSVAFWCNPISGHATLYWYQQILGQGPKLLIQFQNNGVVDDSQLPKDRFSAERLKGVDSTLKIQPAKLEDSAVYLCASSAGGAGGTEAFFGQGTRLTVV.

This chain links TRBV23-1 with TRBJ2-3; no reliable D call. TRBV23-1 has ORF status, its function being uncertain. The CDR3 covers 14 residues. Trimming cost V 3 bases and J 1 base, with 8 bases left between them. This CDR3 is CASSHSRCTDTQYF. CDR3 DNA: TGCGCCAGCAGTCATTCGAGATGCACAGATACGCAGTATTTT.

This clonotype was observed a few times. The chain joins TRBV6-1 to TRBJ1-1; D may be TRBD1 (6 bases). The CDR3 runs 14 residues. The V end was cut by 5 bases, the J end by 5 bases, with 15 bases between. Germline V gene sequence: CDR1 MNHNS, CDR2 SASEGT. The CDR3 DNA follows: TGTGCCAGCAGTCTCGGACAGTCCCGAACTGAAGCTTTCTTT. Translated: CASSLGQSRTEAFF.

This clonotype was observed many times. The CDR3 bases are TGTGCCACCAGCAGATCTGACGGGCCAGGCGAAAATAAATTGGGTGAGCAGTTCTTC. It codes for CATSRSDGPGENKLGEQFF. This chain joins TRBV15 and TRBJ2-1; D is ambiguous. Germline CDR1 is LNHNV and CDR2 is YYDKDF (reference sequence). V was cut by 2 bases and J by 9 bases, with 29 bases left in between. The CDR3 consists of 19 residues.

The chain has TRBV12-3 or TRBV12-4 and TRBJ2-3; 9 bases are a match to TRBD1. V trimming: 4 bases; J trimming: 3 bases; junction bases outside the gene matches: 8. The CDR3 is made up of 16 amino acids. In DNA form, the CDR3 reads TGTGCCAGCAGTTCCTCCGGGACAGGGTGGACAGATACGCAGTATTTT. It yields the protein CASSSSGTGWTDTQYF.

The gene calls are TRBV28 and TRBJ2-3, with 8 bases fitting TRBD1. The J segment lost 0 bases and the V segment lost 0 bases, leaving 5 bases of the junction unmatched. Germline assignment: CDR1 MDHEN and CDR2 SYDVKM. This CDR3 region has 17 residues. The CDR3 sequence: CASSLWGRQGSTDTQYF. The DNA of the CDR3 is TGTGCCAGCAGTTTATGGGGCAGACAGGGGAGCACAGATACGCAGTATTTT.

In its sample, this clonotype was seen a few times. The chain carries TRBV7-3 and TRBJ2-1; 11 nucleotides line up with TRBD2. Trimming removed 5 bases from V and 7 bases from J; junction bases left unmatched: 13. This CDR3 is built from 17 residues. From germline, CDR1 is SGHTA and CDR2 FQGTGA. CDR3 residues: CASSTYPVIAGGNEQFF. For the CDR3, the DNA is TGTGCCAGCAGCACCTACCCGGTAATAGCGGGAGGGAATGAGCAGTTCTTC.

In the case of this clonotype: This may be a read error, as it is one base from a much larger clone. The chain couples TRBV7-2 to TRBJ1-1; the D is unclear. Germline values: CDR1 SGHTA, CDR2 FQGNSA. The CDR3 extends over 13 amino acids. V gave up 5 bases and J gave up 4 bases, with 11 bases separating them. CDR3 nucleotide sequence: TGTGCCAGCAGCGATTTCATGAGCACTGAAGCTTTCTTT. Translation: CASSDFMSTEAFF. Full variable domain (missing parts from reference TRBV7-2 and TRBJ1-1): GAGVSQSPSNKVTEKGKDVELRCDPISGHTALYWYRQSLGQGLEFLIYFQGNSAPDKSGLPSDRFSAERTGGSVSTLTIQRTQQEDSAVYLCASSDFMSTEAFFGQGTRLTVV.

The V and J genes are TRBV7-2 and TRBJ2-1; 11 positions agree with TRBD1. The J segment lost 6 bases and the V segment lost 5 bases, leaving 6 bases of the junction unmatched. This CDR3 has 15 residues. The germline V gene has CDR1 SGHTA and CDR2 FQGNSA. The CDR3 bases are TGTGCCAGCAGCCGTCCCGGGACAGGGGGCAATGAGCAGTTCTTC. Residues: CASSRPGTGGNEQFF.

This clonotype was seen at least ten times. V and J are TRBV7-2 and TRBJ2-3, with D possibly being TRBD2 (6 bases). The CDR3 is 16 amino acids. From germline, CDR1 is SGHTA and CDR2 FQGNSA. V shed 2 bases and J shed 3 bases, with 15 bases lying between them. CDR3 bases: TGTGCCAGCAGCTTACAGGGAGGCAGTAGGACAGATACGCAGTATTTT. This codes for CASSLQGGSRTDTQYF.

This clonotype was counted a few times. The junction departs from germline at one end; a sequencing error may be responsible. The chain recombines TRBV7-9 with TRBJ1-1; D gene uncertain. In germline, CDR1 is SEHNR, CDR2 FQNEAQ (reference sequence). This CDR3 comprises 13 residues. CDR3 sequence: CASSSRQNSEAFF. CDR3 in DNA: TGTGCCAGCAGCTCCCGTCAGAACTCTGAAGCTTTCTTT.

There are a few counts of this clonotype. The chain links TRBV7-9 to TRBJ2-5; 7 bases match TRBD1. With V trimmed by 6 bases and J by 1 base, 5 bases remained unmatched. This CDR3 comprises 14 residues. Looked up from germline, CDR1 is SEHNR and CDR2 is FQNEAQ (reference sequence). CDR3 protein: CASRPQGRQETQYF. The CDR3 DNA is TGTGCCAGCAGACCACAGGGGCGCCAAGAGACCCAGTACTTC.

The rearrangement uses TRBV24-1 and TRBJ2-2; TRBD1 matches at 7 bases. The CDR3 is 17 amino acids. V gave up 4 bases and J gave up 2 bases; unmatched junction bases: 9. Per the germline V gene, CDR1 is KGHDR and CDR2 is SFDVKD. The chain's CDR3 is CATSETPEGANTGELFF. The CDR3 DNA follows: TGTGCCACCAGTGAGACTCCCGAGGGGGCTAACACCGGGGAGCTGTTTTTT.

The chain is built from TRBV6-6 and TRBJ2-5; D may be TRBD1 (6 bases). Germline CDR1 MNHNY, CDR2 SVGAGI (reference sequence). V gave up 2 bases and J gave up 2 bases, with 15 bases separating them. This CDR3 is 16 amino acids long. This CDR3 reads CASSYLKTGDQETQYF. The CDR3 coding sequence is TGTGCCAGCAGTTACCTAAAGACAGGAGATCAAGAGACCCAGTACTTC.

This clonotype was seen repeatedly, ten times or more. The chain joins TRBV6-1 to TRBJ1-6; the D gene is possibly TRBD1 (5 bases). This CDR3 is 17 amino acids long. Trimming pared 7 bases from V and 0 bases from J, leaving 16 bases between. Germline lookup yields CDR1 MNHNS and CDR2 SASEGT. The CDR3 DNA is TGTGCCAGCAAGATCGGGCAGGGTAGCTCCTATAATTCACCCCTCCACTTT. It is translated as CASKIGQGSSYNSPLHF.

In its sample, this clonotype was seen many times. The chain employs TRBV12-3 or TRBV12-4 and TRBJ2-1, with 9 bases lining up with TRBD1. Unmatched junction bases numbered 6, after V lost 6 bases and J lost 3 bases. The CDR3 sequence is 15 residues long. The DNA of the CDR3 is TGTGCCAGCAGAGATGACAGGGGGTACTACAATGAGCAGTTCTTC. It is translated as CASRDDRGYYNEQFF.

This clonotype was recorded a few times. The chain has TRBV20-1 and TRBJ2-7, with D uncertain. Germline loops: CDR1 DFQATT, CDR2 SNEGSKA (reference sequence). Between the trimmed V and J ends, which lost 3 bases and 1 base, there was a span of 13 bases. The CDR3 extends over 14 amino acids. The chain's CDR3 is CSASLPGGSYEQYF. CDR3 DNA: TGCAGTGCTAGTTTGCCAGGCGGATCCTACGAGCAGTACTTC.

In its sample, this clonotype was seen a few times. This rearrangement joins TRBV9 to TRBJ1-4; D unresolved. Germline V gene sequence: CDR1 SGDLS, CDR2 YYNGEE. This CDR3 is built from 15 residues. The V end was cut by 1 base, the J end by 1 base, with 8 bases between. This CDR3 is CASSVMEGTNEKLFF. In DNA, the CDR3 is TGTGCCAGCAGCGTAATGGAAGGAACTAATGAAAAACTGTTTTTT.

There are a few counts of this clonotype. As DNA, the CDR3 is TGTGCCAGCAGCTCAGGGGGGGGAGTAAGCACAGATACGCAGTATTTT. Residues: CASSSGGGVSTDTQYF. The chain is built from TRBV7-8 and TRBJ2-3; D may correspond to TRBD1 or TRBD2 (7 bases each). The CDR3 runs to 16 residues. In germline, CDR1 is SGHVS, CDR2 FQNEAQ. Trimming stripped 4 bases from V and 0 bases from J, with 14 bases between.

This clonotype has only a few counts. V usage is TRBV19 and J usage is TRBJ1-1; no definite D call. V was cut by 3 bases and J by 3 bases, with 17 bases left in between. Germline V lookup: CDR1 LNHDA, CDR2 SQIVND (reference sequence). This CDR3 region has 16 residues. CDR3 sequence: CASSMGVKAGYTEAFF. Written as DNA, the CDR3 is TGTGCCAGTAGTATGGGAGTGAAAGCCGGATACACTGAAGCTTTCTTT. The variable domain in full, with the rest retrieved from reference TRBV19 and TRBJ1-1, is DGGITQSPKYLFRKEGQNVTLSCEQNLNHDAMYWYRQDPGQGLRLIYYSQIVNDFQKGDIAEGYSVSREKKESFPLTVTSAQKNPTAFYLCASSMGVKAGYTEAFFGQGTRLTVV.

The chain employs TRBV6-1 and TRBJ2-7; tentatively, D is TRBD1 or TRBD2 (6 bases each). Looked up from germline, CDR1 is MNHNS and CDR2 is SASEGT. This CDR3 contains 16 residues. V lost 0 bases, J lost 0 bases, and 12 bases lay in between. The CDR3: CASSEAPGASSYEQYF. The DNA for the CDR3 is TGTGCCAGCAGTGAAGCGCCGGGGGCTAGCTCCTACGAGCAGTACTTC.